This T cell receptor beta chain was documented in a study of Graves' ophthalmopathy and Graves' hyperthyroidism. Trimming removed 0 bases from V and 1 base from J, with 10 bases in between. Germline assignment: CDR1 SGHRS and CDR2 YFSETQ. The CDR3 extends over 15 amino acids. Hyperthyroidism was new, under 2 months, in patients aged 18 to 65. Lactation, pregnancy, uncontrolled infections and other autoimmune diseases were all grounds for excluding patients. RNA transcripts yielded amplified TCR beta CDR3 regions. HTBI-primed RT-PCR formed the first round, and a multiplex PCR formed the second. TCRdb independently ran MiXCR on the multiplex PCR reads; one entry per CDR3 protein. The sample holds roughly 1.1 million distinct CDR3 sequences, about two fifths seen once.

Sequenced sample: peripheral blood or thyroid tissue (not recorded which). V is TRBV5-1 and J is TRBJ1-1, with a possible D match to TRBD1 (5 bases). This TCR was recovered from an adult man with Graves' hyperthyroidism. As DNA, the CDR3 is TGCGCCAGCAGCTTGGATGGGCAGGGGAACACTGAAGCTTTCTTT. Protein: CASSLDGQGNTEAFF.